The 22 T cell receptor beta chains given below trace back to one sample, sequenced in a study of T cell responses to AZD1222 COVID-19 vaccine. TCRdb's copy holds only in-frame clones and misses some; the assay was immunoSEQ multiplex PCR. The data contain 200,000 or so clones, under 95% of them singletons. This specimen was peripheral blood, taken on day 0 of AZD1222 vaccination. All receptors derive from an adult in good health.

The CDR3 bases are TGTGCCAGCAGCGTAGAAGGTGGTGGCAATCAGCCCCAGCATTTT. Its translation is CASSVEGGGNQPQHF. This chain uses TRBV9 with TRBJ1-5; no firm D call. CDR1 SGDLS and CDR2 YYNGEE come from the germline V gene. The CDR3 totals 15 residues. The V end lost 0 bases, the J end lost 2 bases, and 9 bases lay between the germline ends. The full variable domain, completed using reference TRBV9 and TRBJ1-5, is DSGVTQTPKHLITATGQRVTLRCSPRSGDLSVYWYQQSLDQGLQFLIQYYNGEERAKGNILERFSAQQFPDLHSELNLSSLELGDSALYFCASSVEGGGNQPQHFGDGTRLSIL.

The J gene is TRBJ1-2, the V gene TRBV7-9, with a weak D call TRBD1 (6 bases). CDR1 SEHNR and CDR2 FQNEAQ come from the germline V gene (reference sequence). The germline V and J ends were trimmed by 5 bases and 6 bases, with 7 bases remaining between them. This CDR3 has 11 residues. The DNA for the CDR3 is TGTGCCAGCAGCCACAGGGATGGCTACACCTTC. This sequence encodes CASSHRDGYTF. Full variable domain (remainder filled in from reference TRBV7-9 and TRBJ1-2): DTGVSQNPRHKITKRGQNVTFRCDPISEHNRLYWYRQTLGQGPEFLTYFQNEAQLEKSRLLSDRFSAERPKGSFSTLEIQRTEQGDSAMYLCASSHRDGYTFGSGTRLTVV.

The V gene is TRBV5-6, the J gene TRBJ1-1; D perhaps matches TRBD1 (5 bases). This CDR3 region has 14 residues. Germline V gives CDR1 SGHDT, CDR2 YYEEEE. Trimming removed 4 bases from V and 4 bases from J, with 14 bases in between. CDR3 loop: CASSPAGGGTEAFF. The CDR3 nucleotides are TGTGCCAGCAGCCCCGCCGGGGGAGGCACTGAAGCTTTCTTT.

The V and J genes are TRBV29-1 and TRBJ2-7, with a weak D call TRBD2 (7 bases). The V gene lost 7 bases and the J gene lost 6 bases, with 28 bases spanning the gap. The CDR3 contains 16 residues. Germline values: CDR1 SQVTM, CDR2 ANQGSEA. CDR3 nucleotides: TGCAGCGCAGCTCCGCTTACAGGGAGCGGGGTTCTCGAGCAGTACTTC. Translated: CSAAPLTGSGVLEQYF.

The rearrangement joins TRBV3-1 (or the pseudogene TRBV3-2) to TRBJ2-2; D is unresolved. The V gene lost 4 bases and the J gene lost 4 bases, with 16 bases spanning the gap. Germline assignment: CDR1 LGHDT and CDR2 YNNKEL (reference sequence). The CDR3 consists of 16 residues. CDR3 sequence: CASSPLASGVTGELFF. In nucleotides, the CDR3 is TGTGCCAGCAGCCCCCTCGCGTCTGGGGTCACCGGGGAGCTGTTTTTT.

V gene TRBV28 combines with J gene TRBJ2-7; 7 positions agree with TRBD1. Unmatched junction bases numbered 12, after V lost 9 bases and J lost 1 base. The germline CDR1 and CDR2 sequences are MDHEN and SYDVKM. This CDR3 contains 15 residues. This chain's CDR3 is CASGGQQGPSYEQYF. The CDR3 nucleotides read TGTGCCAGTGGGGGACAACAGGGGCCATCCTACGAGCAGTACTTC.

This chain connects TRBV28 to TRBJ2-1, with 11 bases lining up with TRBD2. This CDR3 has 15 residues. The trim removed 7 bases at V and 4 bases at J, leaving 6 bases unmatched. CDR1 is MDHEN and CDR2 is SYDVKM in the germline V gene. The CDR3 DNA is TGTGCCAGCAATACGGGGACTAGCGGATACAATGAGCAGTTCTTC. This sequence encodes CASNTGTSGYNEQFF.

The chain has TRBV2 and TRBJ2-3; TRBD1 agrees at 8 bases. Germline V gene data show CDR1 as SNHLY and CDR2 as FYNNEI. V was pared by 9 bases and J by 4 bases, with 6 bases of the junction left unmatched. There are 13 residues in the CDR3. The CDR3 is CASRQGRSDTQYF. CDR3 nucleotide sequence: TGTGCCAGTAGACAGGGGAGGTCAGATACGCAGTATTTT.

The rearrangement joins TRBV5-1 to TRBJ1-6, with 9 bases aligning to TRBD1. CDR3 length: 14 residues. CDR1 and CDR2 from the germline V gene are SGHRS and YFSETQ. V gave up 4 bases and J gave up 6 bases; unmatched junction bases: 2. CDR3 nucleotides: TGCGCCAGCAGCCGGGGACAGGGTAATTCACCCCTCCACTTT. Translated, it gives CASSRGQGNSPLHF.

CDR3 sequence reads: CASSPEVTVYNEQFF. The CDR3 bases are TGTGCCAGCAGCCCCGAAGTGACAGTCTACAATGAGCAGTTCTTC. The V call is TRBV7-2, the J call TRBJ2-1, with a weak D call TRBD1 (5 bases). V dropped 5 bases and J dropped 3 bases, with 14 bases sitting between them. CDR1 SGHTA and CDR2 FQGNSA come from the germline V gene. The CDR3 totals 15 residues.

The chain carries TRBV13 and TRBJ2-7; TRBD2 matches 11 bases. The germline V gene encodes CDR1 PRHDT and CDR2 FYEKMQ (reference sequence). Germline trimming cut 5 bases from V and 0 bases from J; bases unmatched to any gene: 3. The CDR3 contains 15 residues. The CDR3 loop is CASSRGTSGSYEQYF. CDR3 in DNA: TGTGCCAGCAGCCGCGGGACTAGCGGCTCCTACGAGCAGTACTTC.

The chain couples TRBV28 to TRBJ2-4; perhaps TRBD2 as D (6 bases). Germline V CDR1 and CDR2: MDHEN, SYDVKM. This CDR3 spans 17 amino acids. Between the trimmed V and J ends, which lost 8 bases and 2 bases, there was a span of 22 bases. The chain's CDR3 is CASGPPGLLLTKNIQYF. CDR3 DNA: TGTGCCAGCGGACCACCTGGACTACTCTTAACCAAAAACATTCAGTACTTC.

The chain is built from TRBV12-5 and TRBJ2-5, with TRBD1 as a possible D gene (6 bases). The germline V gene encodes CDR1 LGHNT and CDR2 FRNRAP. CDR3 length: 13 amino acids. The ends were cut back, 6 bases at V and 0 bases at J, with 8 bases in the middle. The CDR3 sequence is CASGWDNQETQYF. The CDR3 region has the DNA TGTGCTAGTGGCTGGGACAACCAAGAGACCCAGTACTTC.

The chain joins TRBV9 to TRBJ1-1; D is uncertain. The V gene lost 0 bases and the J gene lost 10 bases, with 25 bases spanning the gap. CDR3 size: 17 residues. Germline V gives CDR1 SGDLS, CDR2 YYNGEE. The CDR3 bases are TGTGCCAGCAGCGTAGCGCCGGCGAGTACCGGGAACGGTGGAGCTTTCTTT. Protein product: CASSVAPASTGNGGAFF.

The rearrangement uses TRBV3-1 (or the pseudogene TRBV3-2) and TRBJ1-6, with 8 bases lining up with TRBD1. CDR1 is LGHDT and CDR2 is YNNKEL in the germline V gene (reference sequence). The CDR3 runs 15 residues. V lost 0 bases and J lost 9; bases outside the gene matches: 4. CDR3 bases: TGTGCCAGCAGCCAAGATTTTGGACAGGGTTCACCCCTCCACTTT. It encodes CASSQDFGQGSPLHF.

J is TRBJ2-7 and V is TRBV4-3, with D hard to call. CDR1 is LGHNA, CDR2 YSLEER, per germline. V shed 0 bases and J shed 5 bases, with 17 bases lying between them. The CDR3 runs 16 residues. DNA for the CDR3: TGCGCCAGCAGCCAAGATTCTGCACCATCTGGCGACGAGCAGTACTTC. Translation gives CASSQDSAPSGDEQYF.

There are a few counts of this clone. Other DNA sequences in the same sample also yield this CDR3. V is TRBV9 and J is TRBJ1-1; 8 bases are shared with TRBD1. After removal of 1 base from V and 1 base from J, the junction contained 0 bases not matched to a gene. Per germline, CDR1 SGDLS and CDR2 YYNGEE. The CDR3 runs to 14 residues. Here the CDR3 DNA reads TGTGCCAGCAGCGTAACAGGGGGGAACACTGAAGCTTTCTTT. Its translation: CASSVTGGNTEAFF. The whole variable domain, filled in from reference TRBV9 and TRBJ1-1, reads DSGVTQTPKHLITATGQRVTLRCSPRSGDLSVYWYQQSLDQGLQFLIQYYNGEERAKGNILERFSAQQFPDLHSELNLSSLELGDSALYFCASSVTGGNTEAFFGQGTRLTVV.

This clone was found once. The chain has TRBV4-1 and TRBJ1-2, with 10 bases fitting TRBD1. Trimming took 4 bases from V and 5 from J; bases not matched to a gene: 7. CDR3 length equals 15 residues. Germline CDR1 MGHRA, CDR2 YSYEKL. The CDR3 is CASSREDRGWYGYTF. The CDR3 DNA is TGCGCCAGCAGCCGGGAGGACAGGGGGTGGTATGGCTACACCTTC.

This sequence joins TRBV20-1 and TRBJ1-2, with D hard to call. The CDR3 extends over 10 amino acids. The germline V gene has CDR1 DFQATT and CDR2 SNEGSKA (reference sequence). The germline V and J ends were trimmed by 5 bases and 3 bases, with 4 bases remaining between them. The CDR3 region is CSAGHYGYTF. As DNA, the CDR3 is TGCAGTGCTGGACACTATGGCTACACCTTC.

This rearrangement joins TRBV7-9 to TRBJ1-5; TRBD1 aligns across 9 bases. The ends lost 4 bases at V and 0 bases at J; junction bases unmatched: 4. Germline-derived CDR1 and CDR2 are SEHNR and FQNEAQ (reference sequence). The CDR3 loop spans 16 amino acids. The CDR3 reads CASSSGTGYSNQPQHF. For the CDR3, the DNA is TGTGCCAGCAGCTCCGGGACAGGGTATAGCAATCAGCCCCAGCATTTT.

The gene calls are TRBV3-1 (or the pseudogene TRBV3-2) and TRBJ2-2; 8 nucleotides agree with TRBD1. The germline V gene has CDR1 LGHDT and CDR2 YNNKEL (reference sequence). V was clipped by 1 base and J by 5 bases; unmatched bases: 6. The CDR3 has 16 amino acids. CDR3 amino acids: CASSQGTGWGTGELFF. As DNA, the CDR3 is TGTGCCAGCAGCCAAGGGACAGGGTGGGGGACCGGGGAGCTGTTTTTT.

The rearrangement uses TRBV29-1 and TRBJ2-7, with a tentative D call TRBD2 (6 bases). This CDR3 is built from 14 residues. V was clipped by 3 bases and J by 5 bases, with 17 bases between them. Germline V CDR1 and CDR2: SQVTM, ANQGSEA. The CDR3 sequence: CSVDGGVLSDEQYF. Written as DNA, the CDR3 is TGCAGCGTTGATGGCGGGGTTTTAAGCGACGAGCAGTACTTC.